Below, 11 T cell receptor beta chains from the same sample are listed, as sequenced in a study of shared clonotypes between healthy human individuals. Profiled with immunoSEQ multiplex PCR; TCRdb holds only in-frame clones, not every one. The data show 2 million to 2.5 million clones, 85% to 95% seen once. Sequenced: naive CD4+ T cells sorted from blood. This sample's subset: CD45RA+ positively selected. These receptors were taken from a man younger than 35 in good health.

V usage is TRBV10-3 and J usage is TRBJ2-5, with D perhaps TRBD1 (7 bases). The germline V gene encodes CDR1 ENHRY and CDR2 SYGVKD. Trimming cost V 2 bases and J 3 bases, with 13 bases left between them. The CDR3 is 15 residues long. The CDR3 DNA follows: TGTGCCATCAGTGAGGTCCAGGGGGGAAAAGAGACCCAGTACTTC. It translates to CAISEVQGGKETQYF.

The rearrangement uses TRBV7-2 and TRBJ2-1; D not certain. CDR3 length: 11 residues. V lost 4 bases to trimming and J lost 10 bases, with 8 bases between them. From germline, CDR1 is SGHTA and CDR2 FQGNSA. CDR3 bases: TGTGCCAGCAGCTCTCAAACGGAGCAGTTCTTC. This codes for CASSSQTEQFF.

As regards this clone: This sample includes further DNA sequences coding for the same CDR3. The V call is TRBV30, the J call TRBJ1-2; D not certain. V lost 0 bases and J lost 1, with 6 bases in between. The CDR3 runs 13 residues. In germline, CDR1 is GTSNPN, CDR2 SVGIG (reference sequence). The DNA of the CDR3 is TGTGCCTGGAGTGTAGCGCTTAACTATGGCTACACCTTC. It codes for CAWSVALNYGYTF.

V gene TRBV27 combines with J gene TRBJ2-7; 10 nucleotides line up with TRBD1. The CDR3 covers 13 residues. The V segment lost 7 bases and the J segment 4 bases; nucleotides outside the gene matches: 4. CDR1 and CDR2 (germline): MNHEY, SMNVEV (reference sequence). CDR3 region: CASTRTGGYEQYF. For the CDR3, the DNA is TGTGCCAGCACTAGGACAGGGGGGTACGAGCAGTACTTC.

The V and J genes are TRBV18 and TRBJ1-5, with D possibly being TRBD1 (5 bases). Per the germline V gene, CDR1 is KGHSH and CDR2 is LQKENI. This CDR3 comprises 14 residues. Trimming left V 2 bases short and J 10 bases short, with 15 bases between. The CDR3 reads CASSPGDRSYPQHF. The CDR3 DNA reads TGTGCCAGCTCACCAGGGGACCGGTCATATCCCCAGCATTTT.

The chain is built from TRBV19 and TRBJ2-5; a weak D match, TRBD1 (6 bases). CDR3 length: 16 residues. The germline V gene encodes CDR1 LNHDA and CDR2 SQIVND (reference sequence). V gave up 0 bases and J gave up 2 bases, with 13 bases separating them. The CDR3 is CASSIDPWGLQETQYF. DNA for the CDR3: TGTGCCAGTAGTATAGACCCTTGGGGGCTACAAGAGACCCAGTACTTC. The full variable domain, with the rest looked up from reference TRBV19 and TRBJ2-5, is DGGITQSPKYLFRKEGQNVTLSCEQNLNHDAMYWYRQDPGQGLRLIYYSQIVNDFQKGDIAEGYSVSREKKESFPLTVTSAQKNPTAFYLCASSIDPWGLQETQYFGPGTRLLVL.

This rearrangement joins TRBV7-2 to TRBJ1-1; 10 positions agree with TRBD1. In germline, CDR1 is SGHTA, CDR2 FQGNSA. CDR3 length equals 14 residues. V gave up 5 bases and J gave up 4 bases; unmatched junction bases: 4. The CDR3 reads CASSPRTGGTEAFF. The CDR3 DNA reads TGTGCCAGCAGCCCAAGGACAGGGGGCACTGAAGCTTTCTTT.

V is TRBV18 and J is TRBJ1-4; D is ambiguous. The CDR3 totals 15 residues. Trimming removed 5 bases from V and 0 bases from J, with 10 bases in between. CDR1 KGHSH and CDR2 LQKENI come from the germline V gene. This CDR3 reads CASSDNYATNEKLFF. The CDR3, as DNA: TGTGCCAGCTCAGACAATTATGCAACTAATGAAAAACTGTTTTTT.

The DNA for the CDR3 is TGTGCCATCAGTGAGTCTGGGCAGGGGTGGGACGAGCAGTACTTC. Protein sequence: CAISESGQGWDEQYF. J is TRBJ2-7 and V is TRBV10-3; D might be TRBD1 (6 bases). CDR3 size: 15 residues. Germline-derived CDR1 and CDR2 are ENHRY and SYGVKD. The ends were cut back, 0 bases at V and 5 bases at J, with 14 bases in the middle.

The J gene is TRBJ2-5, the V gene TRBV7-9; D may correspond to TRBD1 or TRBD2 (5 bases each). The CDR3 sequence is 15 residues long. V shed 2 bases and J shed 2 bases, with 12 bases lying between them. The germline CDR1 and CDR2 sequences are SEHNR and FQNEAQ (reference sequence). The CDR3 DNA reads TGTGCCAGCAGCTTATTGGGACCGCAACAAGAGACCCAGTACTTC. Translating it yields CASSLLGPQQETQYF.

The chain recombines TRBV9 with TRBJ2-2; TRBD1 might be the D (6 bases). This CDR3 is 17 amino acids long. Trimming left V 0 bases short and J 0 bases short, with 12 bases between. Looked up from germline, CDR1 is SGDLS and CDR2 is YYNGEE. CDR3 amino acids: CASSVASQGANTGELFF. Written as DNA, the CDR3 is TGTGCCAGCAGCGTAGCTTCACAGGGAGCGAACACCGGGGAGCTGTTTTTT.